This T cell receptor beta chain originates from a study of blood T cell repertoires in COVID-19. The CDR3 has 12 amino acids. Trimming left V 5 bases short and J 1 base short, with 6 bases between. CDR1 is SGHKS and CDR2 is YYEKEE in the germline V gene (reference sequence). The repertoire was sequenced with immunoSEQ multiplex PCR; TCRdb's copy has only in-frame clones and lacks some. The data show some 96,000 clones, with approximately 82% seen just once and roughly 11% held by the top ten. This rearrangement joins TRBV5-5 to TRBJ1-2, with D uncertain. The specimen sequenced was peripheral blood. This clonotype was obtained from a human donor in a cohort sampled during active COVID-19. CDR3 amino acids: CASRGDNYGYTF. CDR3 in DNA: TGTGCCAGCAGGGGAGATAACTATGGCTACACCTTC.